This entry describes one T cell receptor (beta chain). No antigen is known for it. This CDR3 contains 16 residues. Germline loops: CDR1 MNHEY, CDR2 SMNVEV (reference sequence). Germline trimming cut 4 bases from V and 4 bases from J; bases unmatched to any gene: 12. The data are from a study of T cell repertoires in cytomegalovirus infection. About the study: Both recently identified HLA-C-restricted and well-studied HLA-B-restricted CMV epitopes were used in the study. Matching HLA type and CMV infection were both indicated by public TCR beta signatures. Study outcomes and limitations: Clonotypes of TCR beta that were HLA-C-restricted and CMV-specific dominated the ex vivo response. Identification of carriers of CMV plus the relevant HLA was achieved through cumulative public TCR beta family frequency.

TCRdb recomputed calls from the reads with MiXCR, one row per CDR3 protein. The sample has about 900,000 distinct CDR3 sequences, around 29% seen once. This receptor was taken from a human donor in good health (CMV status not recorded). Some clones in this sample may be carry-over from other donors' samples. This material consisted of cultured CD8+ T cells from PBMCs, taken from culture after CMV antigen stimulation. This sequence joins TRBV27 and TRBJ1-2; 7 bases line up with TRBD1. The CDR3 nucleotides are TGTGCCAGCAGTTCCCCCTCGAAGGGGGACAGCTATGGCTACACCTTC. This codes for CASSSPSKGDSYGYTF.